This TCR beta chain stems from a study of post-analysis software for immune sequencing data. Study results and caveats: TRBV5-6, TRBV5-1 and TRBV20-1 belonged to a set of roughly five TRBV segments that were more frequent in patients than controls. Strong same-batch co-clustering of samples appeared with F measure clustering.

Every TCR beta cDNA library bore unique molecular identifiers. TCRdb used MiXCR to reprocess the PCR reads, holding one entry per CDR3 protein. Among some 690,000 distinct CDR3 sequences listed, roughly three fifths were seen once. This clonotype was observed a single time. The target antigen is unknown. V was clipped by 5 bases and J by 2 bases, with 13 bases between them. CDR3 length equals 15 residues. Per germline, CDR1 SEHNR and CDR2 FQNEAQ (reference sequence). The chain has TRBV7-9 and TRBJ1-3, with D hard to call. Sample: blood. The TCR sequence derives from a girl aged 2-10 years with multiple sclerosis. The CDR3 reads CASSRPHTAGNTIYF. The DNA for the CDR3 is TGTGCCAGCAGCCGACCCCACACGGCTGGAAACACCATATATTTT.